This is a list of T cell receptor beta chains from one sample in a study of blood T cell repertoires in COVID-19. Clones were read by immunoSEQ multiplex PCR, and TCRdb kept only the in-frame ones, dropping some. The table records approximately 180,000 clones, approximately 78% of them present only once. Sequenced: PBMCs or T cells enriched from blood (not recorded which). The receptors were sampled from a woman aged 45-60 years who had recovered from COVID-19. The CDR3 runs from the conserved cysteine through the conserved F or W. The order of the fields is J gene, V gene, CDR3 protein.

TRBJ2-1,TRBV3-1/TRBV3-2,CASSQGTSGRSSYNEQFF
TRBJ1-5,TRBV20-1,CSASAGGSNQPQHF
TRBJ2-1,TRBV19,CASSIEAAGTMTGGQFF
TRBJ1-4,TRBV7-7,CASSPTVAKNAPLFF
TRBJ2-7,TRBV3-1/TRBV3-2,CASSQIGYEQYF
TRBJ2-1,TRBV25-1,CASIGTTPYNEQFF
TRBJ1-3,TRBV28,CASSLGGGGNTIYF
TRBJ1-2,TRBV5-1,CARRGLDGYTF
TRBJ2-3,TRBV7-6,CASSSAGSRTDTQYF
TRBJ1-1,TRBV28,CAGQGQGNTEAFF
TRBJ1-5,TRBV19,CASSTGQNSNQPQHF
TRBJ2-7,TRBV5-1,CASSLVARPYEQYF
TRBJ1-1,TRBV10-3,CAITKTGVNTEAFF
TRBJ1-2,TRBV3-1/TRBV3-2,CASSPRQGPYGYTF
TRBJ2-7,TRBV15,CATSIEQGAYEQYF
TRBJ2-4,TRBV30,CAWGLAGGIAKNIQYF
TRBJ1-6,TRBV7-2,CASSFNGQGNNSPLHF
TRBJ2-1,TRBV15,CATSSRQGNEQFF
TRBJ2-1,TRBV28,CASSLYQGAGNEQFF
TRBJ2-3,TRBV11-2,CASSSRVRDSHKVAQYF
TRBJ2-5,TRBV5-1,CASSLSGSGTEETQYF
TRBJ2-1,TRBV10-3,CAISPKRDEGNEQFF
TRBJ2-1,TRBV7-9,CASSRAGGPVNEQFF
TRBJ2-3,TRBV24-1,CATSRDKGLGDTQYF
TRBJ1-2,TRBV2,CASSPPTGSHGYTF
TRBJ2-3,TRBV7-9,CASSSPVGAISDTQYF
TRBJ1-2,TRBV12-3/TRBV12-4,CASSLDRIHGYTF
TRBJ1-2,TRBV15,CATSRPVGANYGYTF
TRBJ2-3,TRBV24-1,CATSDLEYAGTDTQYF
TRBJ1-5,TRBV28,CASSPGGSNQPQHF
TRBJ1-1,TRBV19,CASRDRDTIKAFF
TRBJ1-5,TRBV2,CASSEATGLIAQHF
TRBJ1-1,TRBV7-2,CASSTKPGRTEAFF
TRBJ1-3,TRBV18,CASSPTSSSGNTIYF
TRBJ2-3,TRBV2,CASMLLVRADTQYF
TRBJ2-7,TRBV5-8,CASRRLAGGYEQYF
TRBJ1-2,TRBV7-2,CASSLTTGGTYGYTF
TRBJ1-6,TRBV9,CASSGGVDSPLHF
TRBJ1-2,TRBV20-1,CSASAQGQLVKGYTF
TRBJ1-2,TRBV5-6,CASSLRSPGGGYTF
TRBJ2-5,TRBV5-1,CASSLSASFETQYF
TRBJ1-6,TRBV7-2,CASSLEGWGSPLHF
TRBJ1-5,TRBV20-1,CSASPTGVAQPQHF
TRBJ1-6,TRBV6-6,CASLTSGQGNSPLHF
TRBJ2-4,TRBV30,CAWKSTSGGNIQYF
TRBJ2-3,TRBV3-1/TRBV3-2,CASSHAREPSTDTQYF
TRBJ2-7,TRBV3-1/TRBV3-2,CASSQGGIAGEQYF
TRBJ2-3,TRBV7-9,CASSLARTDTQYF
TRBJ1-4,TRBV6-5,CASRRAEKLFF
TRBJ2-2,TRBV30,CAWSGLANPTGELFF
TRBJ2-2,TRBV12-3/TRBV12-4,CASSPRTGGELFF
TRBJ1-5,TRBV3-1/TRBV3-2,CASSQVQGRQHF
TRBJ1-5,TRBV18,CASSLSGRGNQPQHF
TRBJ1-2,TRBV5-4,CASSLQAGGNYGYTF
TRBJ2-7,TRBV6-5,CASSYSSGRAYEQYF
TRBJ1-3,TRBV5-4,CASSLRESGGFGNTIYF
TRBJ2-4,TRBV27,CASSLVLAGKNIQYF
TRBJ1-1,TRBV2,CASKVGGPEAFF
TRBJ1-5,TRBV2,CASSITPGQGISNQPQHF